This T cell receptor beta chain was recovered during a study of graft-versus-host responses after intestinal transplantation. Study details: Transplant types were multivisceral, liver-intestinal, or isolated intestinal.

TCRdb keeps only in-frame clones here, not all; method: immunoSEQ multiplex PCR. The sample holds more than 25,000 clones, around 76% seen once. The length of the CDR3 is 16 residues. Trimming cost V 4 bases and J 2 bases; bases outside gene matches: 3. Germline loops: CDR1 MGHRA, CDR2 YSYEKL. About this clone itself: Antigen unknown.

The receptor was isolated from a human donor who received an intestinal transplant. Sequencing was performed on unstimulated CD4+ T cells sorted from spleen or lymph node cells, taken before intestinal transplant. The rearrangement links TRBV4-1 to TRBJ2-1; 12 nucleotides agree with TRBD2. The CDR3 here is CASSLRTSGAYNEQFF. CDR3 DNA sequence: TGCGCCAGCAGCCTTCGGACTAGCGGGGCCTACAATGAGCAGTTCTTC.